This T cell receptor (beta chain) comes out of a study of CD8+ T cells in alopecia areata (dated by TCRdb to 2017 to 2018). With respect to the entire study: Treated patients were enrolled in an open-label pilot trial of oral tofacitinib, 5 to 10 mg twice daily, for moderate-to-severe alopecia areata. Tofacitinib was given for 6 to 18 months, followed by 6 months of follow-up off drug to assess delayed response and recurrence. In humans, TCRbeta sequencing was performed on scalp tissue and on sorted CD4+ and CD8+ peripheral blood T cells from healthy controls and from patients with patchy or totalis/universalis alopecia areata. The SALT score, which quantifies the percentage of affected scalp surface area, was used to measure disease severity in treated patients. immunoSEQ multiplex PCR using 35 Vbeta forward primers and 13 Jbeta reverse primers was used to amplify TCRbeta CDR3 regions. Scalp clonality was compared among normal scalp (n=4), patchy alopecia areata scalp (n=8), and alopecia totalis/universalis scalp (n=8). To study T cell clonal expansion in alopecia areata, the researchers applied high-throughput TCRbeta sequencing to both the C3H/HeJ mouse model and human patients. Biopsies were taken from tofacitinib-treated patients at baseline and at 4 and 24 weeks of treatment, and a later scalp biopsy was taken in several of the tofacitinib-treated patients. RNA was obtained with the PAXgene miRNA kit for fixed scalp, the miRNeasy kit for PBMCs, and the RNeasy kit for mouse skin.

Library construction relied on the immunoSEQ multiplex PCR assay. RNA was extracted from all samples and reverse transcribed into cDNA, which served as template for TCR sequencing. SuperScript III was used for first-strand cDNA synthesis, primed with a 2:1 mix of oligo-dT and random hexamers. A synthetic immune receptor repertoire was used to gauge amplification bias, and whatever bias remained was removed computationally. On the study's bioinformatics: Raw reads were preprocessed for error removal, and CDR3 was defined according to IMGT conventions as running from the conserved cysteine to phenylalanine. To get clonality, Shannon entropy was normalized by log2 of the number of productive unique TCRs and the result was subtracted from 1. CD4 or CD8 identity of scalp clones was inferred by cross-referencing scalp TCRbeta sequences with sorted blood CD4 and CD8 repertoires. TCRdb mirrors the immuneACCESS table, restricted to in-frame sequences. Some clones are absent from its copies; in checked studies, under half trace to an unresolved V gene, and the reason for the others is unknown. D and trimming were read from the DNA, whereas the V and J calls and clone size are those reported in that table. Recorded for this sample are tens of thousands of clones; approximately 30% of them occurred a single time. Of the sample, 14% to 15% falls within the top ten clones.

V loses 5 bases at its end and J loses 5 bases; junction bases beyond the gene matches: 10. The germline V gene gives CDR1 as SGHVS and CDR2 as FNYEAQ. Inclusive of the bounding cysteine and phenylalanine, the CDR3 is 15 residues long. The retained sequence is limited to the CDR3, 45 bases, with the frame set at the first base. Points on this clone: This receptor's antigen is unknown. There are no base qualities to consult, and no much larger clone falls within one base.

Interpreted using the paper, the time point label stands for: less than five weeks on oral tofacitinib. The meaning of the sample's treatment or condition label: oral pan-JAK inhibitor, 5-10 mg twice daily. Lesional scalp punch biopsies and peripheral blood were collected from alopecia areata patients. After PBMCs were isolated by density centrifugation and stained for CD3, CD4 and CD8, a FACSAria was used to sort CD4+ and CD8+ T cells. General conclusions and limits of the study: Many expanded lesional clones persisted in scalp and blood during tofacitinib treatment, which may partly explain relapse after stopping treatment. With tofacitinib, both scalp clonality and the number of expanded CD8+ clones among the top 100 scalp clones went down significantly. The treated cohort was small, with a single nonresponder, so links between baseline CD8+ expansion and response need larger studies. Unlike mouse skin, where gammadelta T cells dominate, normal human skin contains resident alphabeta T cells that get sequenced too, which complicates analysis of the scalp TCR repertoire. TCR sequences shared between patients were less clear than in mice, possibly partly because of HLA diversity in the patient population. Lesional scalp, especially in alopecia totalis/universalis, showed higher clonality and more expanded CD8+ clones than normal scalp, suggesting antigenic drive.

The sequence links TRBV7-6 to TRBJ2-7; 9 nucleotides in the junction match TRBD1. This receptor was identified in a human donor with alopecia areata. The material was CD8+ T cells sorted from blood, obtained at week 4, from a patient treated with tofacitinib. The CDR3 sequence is CASSTGDRAFHEQYF. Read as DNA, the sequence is TGTGCCAGCAGCACAGGGGACAGGGCGTTCCACGAGCAGTACTTC.